This TCR beta chain stems from a study of T-cell memory formation after mild COVID-19. Whole-study results and caveats: CD4+ clones that contracted lay mainly in CM and EM; CD8+ ones lay in EMRA. Pre-infection memory showed some responding clones, and this suggested that cross-reactive memory joined. Clones that contracted from day 15 to 85 were balanced CD4/CD8, while later expanders leaned CD4+.

This clonotype was picked up a small number of times. Its antigen is undetermined. With constant-segment primers, 5'RACE yielded cDNA libraries of TCR alpha and TCR beta that carried sample barcodes and UMIs. TCRdb analysed the 5' RACE reads with MiXCR anew, one entry per CDR3 protein. The table shows some 300,000 distinct CDR3 sequences, with 20% to 25% occurring only once. The CDR3 runs to 12 residues. With 7 bases removed from V and 7 bases from J, the gap between germline ends came to 13 bases. What was sequenced was PBMCs or a T cell subset sorted from them (not recorded which). J is TRBJ2-5 and V is TRBV12-3 or TRBV12-4; D is unclear. This sequence was found in a man younger than 35 who had mild COVID-19 (a few samples of this study predate the infection). Cell type and time point are not known. Written as DNA, the CDR3 is TGTGCCAGCACCTCCTACGGCGGGACCCAGTACTTC. It encodes CASTSYGGTQYF.